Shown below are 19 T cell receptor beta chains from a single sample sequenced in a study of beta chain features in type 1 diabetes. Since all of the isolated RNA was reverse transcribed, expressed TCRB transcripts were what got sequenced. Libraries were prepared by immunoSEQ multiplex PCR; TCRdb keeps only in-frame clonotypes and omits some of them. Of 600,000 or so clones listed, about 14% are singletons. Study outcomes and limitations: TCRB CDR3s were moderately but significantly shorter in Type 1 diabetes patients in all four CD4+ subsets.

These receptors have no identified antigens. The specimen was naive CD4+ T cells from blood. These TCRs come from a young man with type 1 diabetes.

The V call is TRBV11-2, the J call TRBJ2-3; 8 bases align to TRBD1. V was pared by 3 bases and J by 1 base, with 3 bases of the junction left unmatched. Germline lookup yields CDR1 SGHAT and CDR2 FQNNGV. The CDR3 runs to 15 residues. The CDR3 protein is CASSFMGQGTDTQYF. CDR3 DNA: TGTGCCAGCAGCTTTATGGGACAGGGCACAGATACGCAGTATTTT.

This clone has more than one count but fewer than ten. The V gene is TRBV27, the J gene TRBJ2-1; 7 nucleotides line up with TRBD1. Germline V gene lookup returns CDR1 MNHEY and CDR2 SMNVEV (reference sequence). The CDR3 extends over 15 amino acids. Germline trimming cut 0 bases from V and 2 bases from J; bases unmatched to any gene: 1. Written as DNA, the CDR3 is TGTGCCAGCAGTTTATCTACAGGGGCCTACAATGAGCAGTTCTTC. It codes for CASSLSTGAYNEQFF.

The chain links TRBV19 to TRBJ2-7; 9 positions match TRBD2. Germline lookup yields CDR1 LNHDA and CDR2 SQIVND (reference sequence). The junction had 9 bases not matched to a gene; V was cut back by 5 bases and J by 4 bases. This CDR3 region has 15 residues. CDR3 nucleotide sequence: TGTGCCAGTAGTCTACCGGCTAGCGGGATTTACGAGCAGTACTTC. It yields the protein CASSLPASGIYEQYF. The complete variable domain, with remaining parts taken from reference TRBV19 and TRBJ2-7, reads DGGITQSPKYLFRKEGQNVTLSCEQNLNHDAMYWYRQDPGQGLRLIYYSQIVNDFQKGDIAEGYSVSREKKESFPLTVTSAQKNPTAFYLCASSLPASGIYEQYFGPGTRLTVT.

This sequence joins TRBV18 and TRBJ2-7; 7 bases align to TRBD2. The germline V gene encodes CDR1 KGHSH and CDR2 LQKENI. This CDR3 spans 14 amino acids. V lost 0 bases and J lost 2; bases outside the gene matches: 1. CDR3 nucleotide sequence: TGTGCCAGCTCACCACCAGCGGGAACCTACGAGCAGTACTTC. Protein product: CASSPPAGTYEQYF.

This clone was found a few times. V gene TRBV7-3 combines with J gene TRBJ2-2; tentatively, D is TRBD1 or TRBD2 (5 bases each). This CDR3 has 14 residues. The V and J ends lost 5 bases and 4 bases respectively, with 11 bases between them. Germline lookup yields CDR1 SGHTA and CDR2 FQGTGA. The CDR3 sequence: CASSPRGPTGELFF. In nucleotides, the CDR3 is TGTGCCAGCAGCCCCCGGGGACCCACCGGGGAGCTGTTTTTT.

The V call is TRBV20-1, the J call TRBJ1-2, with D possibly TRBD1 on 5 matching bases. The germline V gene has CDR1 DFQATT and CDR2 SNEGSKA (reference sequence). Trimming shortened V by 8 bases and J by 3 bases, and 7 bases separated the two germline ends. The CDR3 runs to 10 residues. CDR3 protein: CSTTDYGYTF. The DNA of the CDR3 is TGCAGTACGACAGACTATGGCTACACCTTC.

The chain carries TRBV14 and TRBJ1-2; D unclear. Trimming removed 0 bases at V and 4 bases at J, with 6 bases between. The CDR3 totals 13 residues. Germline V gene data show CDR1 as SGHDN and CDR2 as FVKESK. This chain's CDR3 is CASSQDQSYGYTF. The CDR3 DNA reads TGTGCCAGCAGCCAAGACCAAAGCTATGGCTACACCTTC.

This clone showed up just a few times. The CDR3 sequence is CASSRSGSTNEQFF. The DNA for the CDR3 is TGTGCCAGTAGCCGTAGCGGGAGCACCAATGAGCAGTTCTTC. The chain employs TRBV19 and TRBJ2-1; 9 bases are shared with TRBD2. Unmatched junction bases numbered 6, after V lost 6 bases and J lost 6 bases. CDR3 length: 14 residues. Per germline, CDR1 LNHDA and CDR2 SQIVND (reference sequence).

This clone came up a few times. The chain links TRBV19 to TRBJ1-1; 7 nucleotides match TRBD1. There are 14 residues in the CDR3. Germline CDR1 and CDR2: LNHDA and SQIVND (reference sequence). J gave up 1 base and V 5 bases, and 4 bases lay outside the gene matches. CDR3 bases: TGTGCCAGTAGTTCGGGACAGCCGAACACTGAAGCTTTCTTT. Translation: CASSSGQPNTEAFF.

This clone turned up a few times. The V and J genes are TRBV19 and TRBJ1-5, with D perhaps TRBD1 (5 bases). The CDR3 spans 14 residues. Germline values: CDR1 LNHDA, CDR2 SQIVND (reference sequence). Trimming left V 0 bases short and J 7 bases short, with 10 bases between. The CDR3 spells CASSIDGAGQPQHF. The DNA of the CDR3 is TGTGCCAGTAGTATAGATGGGGCCGGACAGCCCCAGCATTTT.

The CDR3 loop reads CASSRDRADSPLHF. The CDR3 DNA reads TGTGCCAGCAGCCGAGACAGGGCCGATTCACCCCTCCACTTT. The V call is TRBV7-9, the J call TRBJ1-6; TRBD1 aligns across 7 bases. Germline CDR1 reads SEHNR; CDR2 reads FQNEAQ (reference sequence). J gave up 8 bases and V 5 bases, and 6 bases lay outside the gene matches. There are 14 residues in the CDR3. Drawing the rest from reference TRBV7-9 and TRBJ1-6, the complete variable domain is DTGVSQNPRHKITKRGQNVTFRCDPISEHNRLYWYRQTLGQGPEFLTYFQNEAQLEKSRLLSDRFSAERPKGSFSTLEIQRTEQGDSAMYLCASSRDRADSPLHFGNGTRLTVT.

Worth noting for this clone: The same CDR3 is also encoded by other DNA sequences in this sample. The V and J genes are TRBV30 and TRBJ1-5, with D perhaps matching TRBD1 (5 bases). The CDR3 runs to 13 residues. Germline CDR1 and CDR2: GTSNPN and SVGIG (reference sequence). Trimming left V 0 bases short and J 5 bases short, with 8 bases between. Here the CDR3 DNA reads TGTGCCTGGAGTGTACAGGTTGATCAGCCCCAGCATTTT. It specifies CAWSVQVDQPQHF.

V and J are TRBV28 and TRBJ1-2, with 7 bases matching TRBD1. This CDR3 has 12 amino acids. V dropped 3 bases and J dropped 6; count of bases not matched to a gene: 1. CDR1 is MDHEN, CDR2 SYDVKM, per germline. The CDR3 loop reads CASSFQGDGYTF. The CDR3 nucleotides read TGTGCCAGCAGTTTCCAGGGGGATGGCTACACCTTC.

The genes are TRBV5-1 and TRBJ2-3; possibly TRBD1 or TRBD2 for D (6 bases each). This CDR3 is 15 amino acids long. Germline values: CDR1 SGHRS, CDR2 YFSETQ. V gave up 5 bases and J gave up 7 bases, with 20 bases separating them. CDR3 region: CASRLTGGAGNTQYF. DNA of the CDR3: TGCGCCAGCAGGTTGACAGGAGGGGCAGGAAATACGCAGTATTTT.

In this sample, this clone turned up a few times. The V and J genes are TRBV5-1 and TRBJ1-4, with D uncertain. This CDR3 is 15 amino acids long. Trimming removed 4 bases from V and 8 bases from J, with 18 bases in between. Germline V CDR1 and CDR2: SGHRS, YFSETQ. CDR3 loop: CASSPTMTLGEKLFF. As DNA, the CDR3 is TGCGCCAGCAGCCCCACGATGACCCTCGGCGAAAAACTGTTTTTT.

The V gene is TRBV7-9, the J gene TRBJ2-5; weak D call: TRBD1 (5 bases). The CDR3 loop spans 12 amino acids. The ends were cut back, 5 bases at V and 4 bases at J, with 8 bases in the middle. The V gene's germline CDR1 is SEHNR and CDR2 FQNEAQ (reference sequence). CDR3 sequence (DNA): TGTGCCAGCAGCCAGGGCCTAGAGACCCAGTACTTC. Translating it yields CASSQGLETQYF.

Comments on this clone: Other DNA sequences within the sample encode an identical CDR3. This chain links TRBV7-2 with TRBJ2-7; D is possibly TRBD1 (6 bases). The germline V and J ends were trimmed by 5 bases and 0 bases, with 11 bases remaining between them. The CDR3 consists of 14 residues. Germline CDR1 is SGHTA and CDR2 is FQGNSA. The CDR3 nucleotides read TGTGCCAGCAGCCCACAGGGCAGCTCCTACGAGCAGTACTTC. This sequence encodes CASSPQGSSYEQYF.

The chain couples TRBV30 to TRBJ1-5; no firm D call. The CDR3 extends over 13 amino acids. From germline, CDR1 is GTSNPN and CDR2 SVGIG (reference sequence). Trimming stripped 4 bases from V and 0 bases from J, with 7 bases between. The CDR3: CAWNQYSNQPQHF. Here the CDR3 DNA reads TGTGCCTGGAATCAATATAGCAATCAGCCCCAGCATTTT.

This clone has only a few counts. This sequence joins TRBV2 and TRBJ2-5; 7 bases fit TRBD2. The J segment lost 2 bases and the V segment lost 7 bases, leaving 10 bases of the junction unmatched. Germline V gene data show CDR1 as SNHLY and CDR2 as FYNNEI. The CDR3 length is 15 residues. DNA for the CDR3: TGTGCCAGCACAAGGACGGGACTAACACAAGAGACCCAGTACTTC. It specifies CASTRTGLTQETQYF.